These 27 T cell receptor beta chains came from one sample sequenced in a study of T cells expressing NK-cell markers. TCRdb reanalyzed the 5' RACE reads and collapses them to one entry per CDR3 protein, without DNA. The sample includes 400,000 or so distinct CDR3 sequences. The sample taken for sequencing was blood T cells: a sorted CD56 or NKG2C T cell subset, CD4+ or CD8+ T cells, or bulk PBMC T cells (not recorded which). All receptors derive from a woman aged 50 to 65 in good health.

The rearrangement links TRBV15 to TRBJ2-7. In germline, CDR1 is LNHNV, CDR2 YYDKDF (reference sequence). This CDR3 has 15 residues. The CDR3 is CATSRDPTSSHEQYF. Drawing the rest from reference TRBV15 and TRBJ2-7, the complete variable domain is DAMVIQNPRYQVTQFGKPVTLSCSQTLNHNVMYWYQQKSSQAPKLLFHYYDKDFNNEADTPDNFQSRRPNTSFCFLDIRSPGLGDTAMYLCATSRDPTSSHEQYFGPGTRLTVT.

The chain couples TRBV7-9 to TRBJ2-3; TCRdb reports TRBD1, a call that lacks DNA to check it against. Germline V gene data show CDR1 as SEHNR and CDR2 as FQNEAQ (reference sequence). CDR3 length: 13 residues. CDR3 sequence: CASSPPPTDTQYF.

This rearrangement joins TRBV6-5 to TRBJ2-5; TCRdb designates TRBD1, a call that cannot be tested without DNA. CDR3 length: 15 residues. CDR1 is MNHEY, CDR2 SVGAGI, per germline. CDR3 sequence reads: CASSYAGQLQETQYF.

The CDR3: CASSFGGAVSNQPQHF. The chain uses TRBV7-9 and TRBJ1-5. In germline, CDR1 is SEHNR, CDR2 FQNEAQ (reference sequence). This CDR3 is built from 16 residues.

The chain links TRBV12-5 to TRBJ2-1; TCRdb returns TRBD2, unconfirmable since there is no DNA. Looked up from germline, CDR1 is LGHNT and CDR2 is FRNRAP. This CDR3 has 15 amino acids. CDR3 region: CASGFGTSGTNEQFF.

The V call is TRBV19, the J call TRBJ2-5; no DNA is available, so the TRBD2 call from TCRdb remains unchecked. Germline V gene data show CDR1 as LNHDA and CDR2 as SQIVND (reference sequence). The CDR3 covers 13 residues. The CDR3 loop reads CASKEASQETQYF. Together with reference TRBV19 and TRBJ2-5, the CDR3 gives the full variable domain: DGGITQSPKYLFRKEGQNVTLSCEQNLNHDAMYWYRQDPGQGLRLIYYSQIVNDFQKGDIAEGYSVSREKKESFPLTVTSAQKNPTAFYLCASKEASQETQYFGPGTRLLVL.

V and J are TRBV5-1 and TRBJ2-3; the TCRdb call, TRBD2, lacks DNA for checking. Germline V CDR1 and CDR2: SGHRS, YFSETQ. The CDR3 totals 16 residues. The CDR3 loop reads CASSSNLAGLTDTQYF.

This chain joins TRBV6-6 and TRBJ2-7. CDR3 length: 11 residues. CDR1 MNHNY and CDR2 SVGAGI come from the germline V gene (reference sequence). This CDR3 is CASSIIREQYF.

The chain is built from TRBV7-2 and TRBJ1-3. The CDR3 length is 14 residues. Germline V gene lookup returns CDR1 SGHTA and CDR2 FQGNSA. CDR3 in amino acids: CASSLGREDNTIYF.

The chain couples TRBV12-3 or TRBV12-4 to TRBJ2-1; TCRdb names TRBD2, which stays unverified in the absence of DNA. The CDR3 is 13 residues long. CDR3: CASSPPAGETKFF.

The CDR3 sequence is CASSQGISGNNQPQHF. V gene TRBV3-1 combines with J gene TRBJ1-5. CDR3 length: 16 amino acids. Germline V CDR1 and CDR2: LGHDT, YNNKEL (reference sequence).

The genes are TRBV5-1 and TRBJ2-5; TCRdb's assignment of TRBD1 cannot be checked, as there is no DNA. The CDR3 has 16 amino acids. In germline, CDR1 is SGHRS, CDR2 YFSETQ. The CDR3 reads CASSLRGYGSQETQYF.

V and J are TRBV20-1 and TRBJ2-1; the D call of TRBD2 rests on TCRdb alone, since no DNA is present to check it. This CDR3 spans 17 amino acids. Germline V gene data show CDR1 as DFQATT and CDR2 as SNEGSKA (reference sequence). CDR3: CSARAPRGREEYNEQFF.

The chain has TRBV24-1 and TRBJ2-7. Germline CDR1 reads KGHDR; CDR2 reads SFDVKD. This CDR3 has 11 amino acids. The CDR3 sequence is CATSEGYEQYF.

This rearrangement joins TRBV29-1 to TRBJ2-3; with no DNA, the TCRdb D assignment of TRBD1 cannot be verified. Germline CDR1 and CDR2: SQVTM and ANQGSEA. The CDR3 consists of 12 residues. CDR3 protein: CSGIEDTNTQYF.

The chain carries TRBV6-2 or TRBV6-3 and TRBJ2-3. Germline loops: CDR1 MNHEY, CDR2 SVGEGT. The CDR3 is made up of 12 amino acids. CDR3 region: CASNSLGDTQYF.

The chain couples TRBV12-3 or TRBV12-4 to TRBJ2-1; there is no DNA to check the TCRdb D call of TRBD2. The CDR3 has 12 residues. The CDR3 sequence: CASSLAGLDRFF.

V gene TRBV29-1 combines with J gene TRBJ1-1; TCRdb's assignment of TRBD1 cannot be checked, as there is no DNA. Looked up from germline, CDR1 is SQVTM and CDR2 is ANQGSEA. The CDR3 is made up of 13 amino acids. The chain's CDR3 is CSVSGTVDTEAFF.

This chain joins TRBV18 and TRBJ2-1; TCRdb designates TRBD2, a call that cannot be tested without DNA. The CDR3 runs to 15 residues. CDR1 and CDR2 (germline): KGHSH, LQKENI. The CDR3 protein is CASSASGLRYNEQFF. Variable domain in full (rest from reference TRBV18 and TRBJ2-1): NAGVMQNPRHLVRRRGQEARLRCSPMKGHSHVYWYRQLPEEGLKFMVYLQKENIIDESGMPKERFSAEFPKEGPSILRIQQVVRGDSAAYFCASSASGLRYNEQFFGPGTRLTVL.

The chain carries TRBV7-2 and TRBJ2-1; TCRdb indicates TRBD2, and absent DNA this call remains unverified. Per the germline V gene, CDR1 is SGHTA and CDR2 is FQGNSA. There are 17 residues in the CDR3. Here the CDR3 reads CASSLGISGSRPQEQFF.

J is TRBJ2-5 and V is TRBV29-1; checking the TCRdb D call of TRBD2 is not possible without DNA. Germline V lookup: CDR1 SQVTM, CDR2 ANQGSEA. This CDR3 comprises 12 residues. The CDR3: CSVSLAQETQYF.

V and J are TRBV29-1 and TRBJ2-1; no DNA is available, so the TRBD1 call from TCRdb remains unchecked. This CDR3 is 16 amino acids long. Germline CDR1 is SQVTM and CDR2 is ANQGSEA. CDR3 protein: CSVVVHWGRDYNEQFF.

This chain joins TRBV12-3 or TRBV12-4 and TRBJ2-5; TCRdb names TRBD1, which stays unverified in the absence of DNA. There are 16 residues in the CDR3. The CDR3 is CASSFLGQGGQETQYF.

The chain carries TRBV10-3 and TRBJ2-2; without DNA, the TCRdb call of TRBD2 cannot be checked. Per the germline V gene, CDR1 is ENHRY and CDR2 is SYGVKD. The CDR3 spans 16 residues. CDR3 sequence reads: CAISDRLAGGTGELFF.

The chain combines TRBV5-1 with TRBJ2-2. The CDR3 is 16 amino acids. CDR1 SGHRS and CDR2 YFSETQ come from the germline V gene. CDR3 in amino acids: CASSLRQATSPGELFF.

The V gene is TRBV3-1, the J gene TRBJ2-2. From germline, CDR1 is LGHDT and CDR2 YNNKEL (reference sequence). This CDR3 is 15 amino acids long. The CDR3 protein is CASSQGTVRAGELFF.

The chain combines TRBV5-1 with TRBJ1-2; TCRdb names TRBD1, which stays unverified in the absence of DNA. Germline V CDR1 and CDR2: SGHRS, YFSETQ. There are 13 residues in the CDR3. The CDR3 here is CASSYGQGNGYTF.